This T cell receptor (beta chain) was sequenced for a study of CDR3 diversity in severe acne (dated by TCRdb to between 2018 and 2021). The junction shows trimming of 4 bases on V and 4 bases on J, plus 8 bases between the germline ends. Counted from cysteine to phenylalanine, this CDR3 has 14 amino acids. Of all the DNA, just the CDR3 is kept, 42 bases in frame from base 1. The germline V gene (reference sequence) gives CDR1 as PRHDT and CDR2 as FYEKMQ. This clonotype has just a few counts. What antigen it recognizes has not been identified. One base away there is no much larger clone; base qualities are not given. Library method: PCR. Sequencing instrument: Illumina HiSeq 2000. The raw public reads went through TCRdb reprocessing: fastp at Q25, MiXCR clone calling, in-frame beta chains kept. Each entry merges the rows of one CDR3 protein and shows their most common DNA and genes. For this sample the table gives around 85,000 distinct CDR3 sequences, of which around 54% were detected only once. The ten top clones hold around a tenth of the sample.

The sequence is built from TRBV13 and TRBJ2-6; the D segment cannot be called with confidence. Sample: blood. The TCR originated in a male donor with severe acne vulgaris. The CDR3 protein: CASSSPLGANVLTF. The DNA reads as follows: TGTGCCAGCAGCTCCCCTCTGGGGGCCAACGTCCTGACTTTC.